This T cell receptor beta chain appears in the sequencing data of a study of cytomegalovirus exposure and HLA in healthy donors. About the research overall: A previous analysis identified approximately 120 million unique TCR beta sequences derived from around 200 million T cells.

The CDR3 runs 15 residues. Looked up from germline, CDR1 is SEHNR and CDR2 is FQNEAQ (reference sequence). Comments on this clone: The antigen remains unidentified. A junction boundary mismatches the germline segment, possibly from a read error.

Overall study results and limits: In a later analysis, compared with equally common non-associated chains, HLA-associated beta chains were more expanded. When the data were analyzed later, several of the most significant clusters appeared to be linked to common viral pathogens.

The PCR made use of 60 Vbeta and 13 Jbeta primers. TCRdb's table, derived via immunoSEQ multiplex PCR, lists solely in-frame clones and lacks some. Of about 160,000 clones detected, around 80% appear once; the ten largest clones hold about 7.7%. Sequencing input: PBMCs. This chain connects TRBV7-9 to TRBJ1-4; 9 bases fit TRBD1. This receptor was identified in a woman in her 30s in good health and CMV-seropositive. The CDR3 DNA follows: TGTTCCAGCAGCCGTGGGGACAGGGTAAATGAAAAACTGTTTTTT. Protein: CSSSRGDRVNEKLFF.